This TCR beta chain originates from a study of cytomegalovirus exposure and HLA in healthy donors. The PCR used 60 Vbeta and 13 Jbeta primers. Some clones are missing from TCRdb's copy, which holds only in-frame ones; the method was immunoSEQ multiplex PCR. The sample contains 200,000 or so clones, around four fifths of which appear only once. From germline, CDR1 is SGHRS and CDR2 YFSETQ. The CDR3 is 12 amino acids. V was clipped by 5 bases and J by 15 bases; unmatched bases: 8. V gene TRBV5-1 combines with J gene TRBJ2-1, with 10 bases identical to TRBD1. This clonotype originated in a woman in her fifties or sixties in good health and CMV-seropositive. Material: PBMCs. The CDR3 region is CASRQDRGFLFF. The CDR3 DNA reads TGCGCCAGCAGACAGGACAGGGGGTTTCTGTTCTTC.